Listed below are T cell receptor beta chains from one sample, sequenced in a study of OX40 agonist ivuxolimab in advanced cancers. Here immunoSEQ multiplex PCR was the method, and the copy in TCRdb shows in-frame clones only, minus some. There are fewer than 50,000 clones in the sample; 70% to 90% occur only once, and 52% lies in the top ten. Here the sequenced sample was CD4+ or CD8+ T cells sorted from blood, taken in a trial of the OX40 agonist ivuxolimab. Every receptor here comes from an adult with an advanced solid tumor such as melanoma, head and neck, liver or kidney cancer. The conserved cysteine and the conserved F or W are not part of the CDR3 here.

j_call,v_call,cdr3_length,cdr3_aa
TRBJ2-5,TRBV29-1,10,SILAGEETQY
TRBJ2-7,TRBV7-2,12,ASSSRGGAYEQY
TRBJ2-1,TRBV7-9,14,ASSVSLSGMNVEQF
TRBJ2-1,TRBV29-1,14,SVEKGSGSIGDEQF
TRBJ1-5,TRBV18,13,ASSPMTGVGQPQH
TRBJ1-1,TRBV28,11,ASSRGVNPEAF
TRBJ2-7,TRBV11-2,13,ASSPPGGEGGEQY
TRBJ1-5,TRBV5-8,13,ASSRLGTGNQPQH
TRBJ2-7,TRBV6-5,12,ASSTGQLFYEQY
TRBJ2-7,TRBV28,12,ASSLSQGVYEQY
TRBJ1-1,TRBV30,12,AWSVLDLSTEAF
TRBJ2-7,TRBV4-1,14,ASSQDEARRSSEQY
TRBJ2-2,TRBV6-1,12,ASSELADTGELF
TRBJ1-1,TRBV28,9,ASSDRAVCF
TRBJ2-1,TRBV4-3,16,ASSQGGAGAISYNEQF
TRBJ1-6,TRBV18,13,ASSPNDAYNSPLH
TRBJ1-2,TRBV6-1,14,ASSEGTAGTYYGYT
TRBJ1-5,TRBV6-1,13,ASSEAGQGFQPQH
TRBJ1-1,TRBV19,12,ASSVPGSGTEAF
TRBJ2-3,TRBV18,12,ASSLGQFTDTQY
TRBJ1-1,TRBV2,11,ASSEQGWDLAF
TRBJ2-2,TRBV2,9,AAVRSGELF
TRBJ1-4,TRBV19,15,ASSRTGGYATNEKLF
TRBJ2-1,TRBV6-5,13,ASSPTSGRVHEQF
TRBJ2-3,TRBV6-4,13,ASSLGSSPTDTQY
TRBJ2-7,TRBV2,10,ASSSGFAEQY
TRBJ2-2,TRBV7-9,14,ASSFLQGINTGELF
TRBJ1-2,TRBV7-9,13,ASSLEGVRRNGYT
TRBJ2-6,TRBV11-2,11,ASSSARGVAGG
TRBJ2-5,TRBV5-1,14,ASSRAGQGDRETQY
TRBJ1-2,TRBV28,9,ASSSDSFYT
TRBJ2-3,TRBV19,13,ASSIGATGADTQY
TRBJ1-2,TRBV21-1,14,ASSSQGDRGLDGYT
TRBJ2-5,TRBV6-5,13,ASSYSGGEWETQY
TRBJ2-3,TRBV5-8,11,ASSYSGTDTQY
TRBJ1-2,TRBV28,11,ASSPDRANGYT
TRBJ1-1,TRBV2,13,ASSGEGTGYTEAF
TRBJ1-1,TRBV11-2,10,ASTIRDTEAF
TRBJ2-2,TRBV7-3,15,ASSPRGTSRITGELF
TRBJ1-1,TRBV9,12,ASSVLMTGTEAF
TRBJ2-5,TRBV9,14,ASSAGTSGIQETQY
TRBJ2-2,TRBV2,9,ASSLSGELF
TRBJ2-1,TRBV10-2,12,ASSTGDSYNEQF
TRBJ2-7,TRBV29-1,12,SVEEDRGLEEQY
TRBJ2-5,TRBV5-6,13,ASSWGQGSIETQY
TRBJ1-2,TRBV7-2,12,ASSLDGHNYGYT
TRBJ2-7,TRBV4-1,10,ASSQVGNEQY
TRBJ2-2,TRBV5-1,14,ASSPVGAGGFGELF
TRBJ1-1,TRBV27,15,ASGGRDRAIFPTEAF